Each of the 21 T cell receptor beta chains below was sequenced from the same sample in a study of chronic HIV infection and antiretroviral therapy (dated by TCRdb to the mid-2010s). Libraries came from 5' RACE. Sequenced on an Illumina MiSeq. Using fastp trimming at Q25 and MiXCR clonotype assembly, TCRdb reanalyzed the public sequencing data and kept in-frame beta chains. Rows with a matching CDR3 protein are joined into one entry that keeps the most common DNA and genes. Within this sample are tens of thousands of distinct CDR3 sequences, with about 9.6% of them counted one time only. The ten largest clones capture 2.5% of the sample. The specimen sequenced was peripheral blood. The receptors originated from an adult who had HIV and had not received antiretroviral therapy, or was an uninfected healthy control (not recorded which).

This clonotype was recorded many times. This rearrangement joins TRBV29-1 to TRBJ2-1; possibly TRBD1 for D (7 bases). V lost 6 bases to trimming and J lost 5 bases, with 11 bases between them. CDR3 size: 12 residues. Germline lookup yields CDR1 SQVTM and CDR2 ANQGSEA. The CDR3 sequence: CSVLRGDNEQFF. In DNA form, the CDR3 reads TGCAGCGTGCTCAGGGGGGACAATGAGCAGTTCTTC.

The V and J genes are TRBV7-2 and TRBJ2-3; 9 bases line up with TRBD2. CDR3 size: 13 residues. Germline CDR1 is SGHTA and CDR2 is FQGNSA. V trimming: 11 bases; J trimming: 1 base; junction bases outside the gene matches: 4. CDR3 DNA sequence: TGTGCCGGAAGGACTAGCGGCACAGATACGCAGTATTTT. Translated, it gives CAGRTSGTDTQYF. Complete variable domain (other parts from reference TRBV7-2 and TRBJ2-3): GAGVSQSPSNKVTEKGKDVELRCDPISGHTALYWYRQSLGQGLEFLIYFQGNSAPDKSGLPSDRFSAERTGGSVSTLTIQRTQQEDSAVYLCAGRTSGTDTQYFGPGTRLTVL.

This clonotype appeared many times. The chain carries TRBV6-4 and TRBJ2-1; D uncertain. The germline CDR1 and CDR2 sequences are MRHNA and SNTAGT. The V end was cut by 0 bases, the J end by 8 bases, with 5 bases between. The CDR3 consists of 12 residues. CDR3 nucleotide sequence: TGTGCCAGCAGTGACTCAAGAGATGAGCAGTTCTTC. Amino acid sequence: CASSDSRDEQFF.

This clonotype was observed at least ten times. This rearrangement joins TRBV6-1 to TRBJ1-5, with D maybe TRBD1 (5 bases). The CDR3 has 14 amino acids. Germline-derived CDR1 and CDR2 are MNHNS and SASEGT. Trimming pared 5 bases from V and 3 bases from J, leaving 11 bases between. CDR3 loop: CASSYQGLNQPQHF. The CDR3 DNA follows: TGTGCCAGCAGTTACCAGGGCCTCAATCAGCCCCAGCATTTT.

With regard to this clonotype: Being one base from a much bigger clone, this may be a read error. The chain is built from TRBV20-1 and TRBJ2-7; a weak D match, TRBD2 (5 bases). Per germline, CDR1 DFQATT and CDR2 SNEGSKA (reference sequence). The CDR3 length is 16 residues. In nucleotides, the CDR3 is TGCAGTGCTAGCCCCTCCTTAGGAGGACTTCTCTACGAGAAGTACTTC. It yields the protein CSASPSLGGLLYEKYF.

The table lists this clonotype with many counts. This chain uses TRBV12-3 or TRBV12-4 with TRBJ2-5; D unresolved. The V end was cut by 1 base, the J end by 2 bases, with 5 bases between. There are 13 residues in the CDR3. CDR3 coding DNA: TGTGCCAGCAGTTTAGGGCCTCAAGAGACCCAGTACTTC. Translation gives CASSLGPQETQYF.

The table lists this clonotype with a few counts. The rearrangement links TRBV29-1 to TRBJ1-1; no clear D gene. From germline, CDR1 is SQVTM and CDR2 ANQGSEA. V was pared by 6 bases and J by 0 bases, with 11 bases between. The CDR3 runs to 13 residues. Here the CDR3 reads CSVKQNMNTEAFF. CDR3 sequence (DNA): TGCAGCGTGAAACAGAACATGAACACTGAAGCTTTCTTT.

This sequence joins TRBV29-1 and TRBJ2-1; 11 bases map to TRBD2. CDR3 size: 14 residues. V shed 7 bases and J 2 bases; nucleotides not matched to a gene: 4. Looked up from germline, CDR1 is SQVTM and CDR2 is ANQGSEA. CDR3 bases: TGCAGCGGGAGACTAGCGGGAACCTACAATGAGCAGTTCTTC. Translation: CSGRLAGTYNEQFF.

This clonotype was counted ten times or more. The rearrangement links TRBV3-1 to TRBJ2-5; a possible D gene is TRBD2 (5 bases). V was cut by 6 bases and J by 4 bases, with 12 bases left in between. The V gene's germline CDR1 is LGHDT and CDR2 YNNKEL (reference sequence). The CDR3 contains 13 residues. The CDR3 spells CASRSGLGETQYF. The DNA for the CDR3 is TGTGCCAGCAGAAGTGGACTGGGAGAGACCCAGTACTTC.

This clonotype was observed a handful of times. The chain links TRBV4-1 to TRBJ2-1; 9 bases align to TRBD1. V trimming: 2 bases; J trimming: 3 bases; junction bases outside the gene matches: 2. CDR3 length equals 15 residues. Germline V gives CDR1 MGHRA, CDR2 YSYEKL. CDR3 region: CASSQTGGFYNEQFF. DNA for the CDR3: TGCGCCAGCAGCCAAACAGGGGGCTTCTACAATGAGCAGTTCTTC.

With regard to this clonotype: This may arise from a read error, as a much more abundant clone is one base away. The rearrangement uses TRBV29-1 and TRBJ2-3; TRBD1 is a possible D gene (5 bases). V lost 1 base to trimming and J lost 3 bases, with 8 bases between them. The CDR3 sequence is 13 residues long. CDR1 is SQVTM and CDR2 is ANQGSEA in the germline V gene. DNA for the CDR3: TGCAGCGTTGAAGCCCGACAGACAGATACGCAGTATTTT. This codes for CSVEARQTDTQYF.

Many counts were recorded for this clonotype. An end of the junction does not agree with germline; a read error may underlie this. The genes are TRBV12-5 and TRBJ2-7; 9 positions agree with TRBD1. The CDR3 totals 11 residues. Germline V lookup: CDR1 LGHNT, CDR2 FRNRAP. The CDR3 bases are TGTGCTAGTGGTTCCTCACAGGGGGCTGACTTC. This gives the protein CASGSSQGADF.

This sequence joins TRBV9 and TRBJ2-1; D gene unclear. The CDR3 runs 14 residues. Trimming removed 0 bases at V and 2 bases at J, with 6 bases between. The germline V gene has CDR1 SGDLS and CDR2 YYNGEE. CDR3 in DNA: TGTGCCAGCAGCGTAGCGGAGACCTACAATGAGCAGTTCTTC. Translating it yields CASSVAETYNEQFF.

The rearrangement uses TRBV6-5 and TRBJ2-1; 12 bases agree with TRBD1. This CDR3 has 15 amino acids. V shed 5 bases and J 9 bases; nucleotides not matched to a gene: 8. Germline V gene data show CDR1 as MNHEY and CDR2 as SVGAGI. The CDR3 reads CASSPPGQGAREQFF. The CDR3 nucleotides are TGTGCCAGCAGTCCCCCGGGACAGGGGGCGCGTGAGCAGTTCTTC.

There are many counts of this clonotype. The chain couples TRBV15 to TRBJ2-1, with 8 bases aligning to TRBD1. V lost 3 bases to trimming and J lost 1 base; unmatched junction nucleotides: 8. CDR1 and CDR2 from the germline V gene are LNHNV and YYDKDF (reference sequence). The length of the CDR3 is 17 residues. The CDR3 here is CATSSRRRQGSYNEQFF. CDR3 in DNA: TGTGCCACCAGCAGCCGTCGCAGACAGGGGTCCTACAATGAGCAGTTCTTC.

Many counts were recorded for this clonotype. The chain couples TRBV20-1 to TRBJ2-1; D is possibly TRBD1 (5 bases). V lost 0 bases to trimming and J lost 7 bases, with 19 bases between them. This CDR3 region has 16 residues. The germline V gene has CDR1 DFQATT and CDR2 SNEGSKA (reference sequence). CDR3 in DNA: TGCAGTGCTAGAGAACCGATCGGACGTTCAGGGAATGAGCAGTTCTTC. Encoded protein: CSAREPIGRSGNEQFF.

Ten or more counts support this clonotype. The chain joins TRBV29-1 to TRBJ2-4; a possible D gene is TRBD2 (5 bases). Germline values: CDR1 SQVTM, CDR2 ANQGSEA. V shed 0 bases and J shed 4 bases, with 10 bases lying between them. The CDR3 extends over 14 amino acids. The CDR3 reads CSVEDIPGKNIQYF. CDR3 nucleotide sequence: TGCAGCGTTGAAGATATTCCGGGAAAAAACATTCAGTACTTC.

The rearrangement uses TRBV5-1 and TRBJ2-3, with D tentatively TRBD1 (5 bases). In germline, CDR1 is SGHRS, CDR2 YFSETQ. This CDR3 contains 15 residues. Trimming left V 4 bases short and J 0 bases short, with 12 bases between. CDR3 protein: CASSPGQLSTDTQYF. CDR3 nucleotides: TGCGCCAGCAGCCCTGGACAACTTAGCACAGATACGCAGTATTTT.

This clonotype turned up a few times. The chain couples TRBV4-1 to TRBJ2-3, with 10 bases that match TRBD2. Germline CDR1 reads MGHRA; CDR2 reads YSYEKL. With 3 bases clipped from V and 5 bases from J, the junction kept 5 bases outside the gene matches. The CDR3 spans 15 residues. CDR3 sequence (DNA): TGCGCCAGCAGCCAGAGAAGGACTAGCGGAGATACGCAGTATTTT. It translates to CASSQRRTSGDTQYF.

DNA of the CDR3: TGTGCCAGCAGTTTGACAGCTACTTATGGCTACACCTTC. It specifies CASSLTATYGYTF. V usage is TRBV27 and J usage is TRBJ1-2; weak D call: TRBD1 (5 bases). V was clipped by 3 bases and J by 5 bases, with 10 bases between them. Germline-derived CDR1 and CDR2 are MNHEY and SMNVEV (reference sequence). This CDR3 is 13 amino acids long.

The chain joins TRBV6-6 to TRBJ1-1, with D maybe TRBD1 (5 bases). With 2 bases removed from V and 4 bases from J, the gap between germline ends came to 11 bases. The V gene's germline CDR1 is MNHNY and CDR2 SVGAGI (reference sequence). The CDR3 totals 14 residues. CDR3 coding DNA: TGTGCCAGCAGTTACCTGTTTCAGGGCACTGAAGCTTTCTTT. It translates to CASSYLFQGTEAFF.